This TCR beta chain is drawn from a study of blood T cell repertoires in COVID-19. Participant ages covered about 18 to 95 years across 24 US areas. Donors in Cohort 3 who had recovered were those with two negative PCRs, healthcare professional clearance, or resolution of their symptoms. As handled by the study authors: It was from reference gene primer amplification that nucleated cell counts were estimated. Assay used: immunoSEQ multiplex PCR; TCRdb lists only in-frame clones, some missing. That table supplies the V and J calls and clone size; D and trimming were determined from the DNA. The table lists around 310,000 clones, about 90% of them singletons. Germline CDR1 SEHNR, CDR2 FQNEAQ (reference sequence). The ends were cut back, 2 bases at V and 3 bases at J, with 16 bases in the middle. The CDR3 totals 16 residues.

The chain is built from TRBV7-9 and TRBJ1-2; perhaps TRBD1 as D (6 bases). This receptor was taken from a man aged 25-45 years who had recovered from COVID-19. The sample consisted of PBMCs or T cells enriched from blood (not recorded which). Here the CDR3 DNA reads TGTGCCAGCAGCTTACGTGGGGACACCGAACACTATGGCTACACCTTC. This codes for CASSLRGDTEHYGYTF.